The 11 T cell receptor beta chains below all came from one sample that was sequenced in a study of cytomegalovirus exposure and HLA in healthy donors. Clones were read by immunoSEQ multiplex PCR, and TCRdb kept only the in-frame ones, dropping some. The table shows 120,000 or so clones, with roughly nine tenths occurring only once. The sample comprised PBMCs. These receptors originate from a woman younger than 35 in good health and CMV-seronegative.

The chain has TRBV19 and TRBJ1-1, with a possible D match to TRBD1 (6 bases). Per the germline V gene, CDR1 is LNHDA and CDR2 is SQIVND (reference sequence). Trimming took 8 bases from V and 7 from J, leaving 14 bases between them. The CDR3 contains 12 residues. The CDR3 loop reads CASAAGAGEAFF. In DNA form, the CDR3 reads TGTGCCAGTGCCGCGGGGGCTGGTGAAGCTTTCTTT.

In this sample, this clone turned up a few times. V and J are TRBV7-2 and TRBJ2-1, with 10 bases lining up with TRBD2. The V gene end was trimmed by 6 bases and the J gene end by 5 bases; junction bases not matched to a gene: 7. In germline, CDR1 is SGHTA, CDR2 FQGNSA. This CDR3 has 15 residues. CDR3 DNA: TGTGCCAGCAGGCCTACAGCGGGAGGGCACAATGAGCAGTTCTTC. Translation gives CASRPTAGGHNEQFF. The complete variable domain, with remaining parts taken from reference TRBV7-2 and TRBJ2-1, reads GAGVSQSPSNKVTEKGKDVELRCDPISGHTALYWYRQSLGQGLEFLIYFQGNSAPDKSGLPSDRFSAERTGGSVSTLTIQRTQQEDSAVYLCASRPTAGGHNEQFFGPGTRLTVL.

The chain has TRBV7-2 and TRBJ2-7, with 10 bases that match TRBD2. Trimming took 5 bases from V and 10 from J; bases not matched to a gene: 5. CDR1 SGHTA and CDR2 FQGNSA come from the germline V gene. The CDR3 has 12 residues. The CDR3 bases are TGTGCCAGCAGCACCCAACTAGCGGGACAGTACTTC. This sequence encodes CASSTQLAGQYF. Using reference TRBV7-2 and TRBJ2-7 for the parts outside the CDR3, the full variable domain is GAGVSQSPSNKVTEKGKDVELRCDPISGHTALYWYRQSLGQGLEFLIYFQGNSAPDKSGLPSDRFSAERTGGSVSTLTIQRTQQEDSAVYLCASSTQLAGQYFGPGTRLTVT.

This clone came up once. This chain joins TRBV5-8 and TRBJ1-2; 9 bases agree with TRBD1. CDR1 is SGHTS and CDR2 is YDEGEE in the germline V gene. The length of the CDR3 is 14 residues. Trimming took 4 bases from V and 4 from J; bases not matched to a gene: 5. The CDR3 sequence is CASSLRDRAYGYTF. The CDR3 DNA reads TGTGCCAGCAGCCTCCGGGACAGGGCCTATGGCTACACCTTC.

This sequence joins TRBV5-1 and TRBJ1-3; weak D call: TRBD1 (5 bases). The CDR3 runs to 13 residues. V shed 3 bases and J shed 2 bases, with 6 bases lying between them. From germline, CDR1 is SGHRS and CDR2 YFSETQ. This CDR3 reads CASSSGTGNTIYF. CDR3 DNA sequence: TGCGCCAGCAGCTCAGGGACTGGAAACACCATATATTTT.

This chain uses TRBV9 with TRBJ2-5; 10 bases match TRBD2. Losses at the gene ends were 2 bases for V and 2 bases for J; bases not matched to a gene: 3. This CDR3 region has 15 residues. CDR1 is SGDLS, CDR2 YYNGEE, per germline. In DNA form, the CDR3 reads TGTGCCAGCAGCGTCCCACTAGCGGGACAAGAGACCCAGTACTTC. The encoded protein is CASSVPLAGQETQYF. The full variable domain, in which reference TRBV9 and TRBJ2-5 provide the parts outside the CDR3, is DSGVTQTPKHLITATGQRVTLRCSPRSGDLSVYWYQQSLDQGLQFLIQYYNGEERAKGNILERFSAQQFPDLHSELNLSSLELGDSALYFCASSVPLAGQETQYFGPGTRLLVL.

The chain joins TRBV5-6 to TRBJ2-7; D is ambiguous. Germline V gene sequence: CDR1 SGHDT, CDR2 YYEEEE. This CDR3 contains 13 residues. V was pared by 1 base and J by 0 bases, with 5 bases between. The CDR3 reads CASSLRSSYEQYF. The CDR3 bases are TGTGCCAGCAGCTTGCGTAGCTCCTACGAGCAGTACTTC.

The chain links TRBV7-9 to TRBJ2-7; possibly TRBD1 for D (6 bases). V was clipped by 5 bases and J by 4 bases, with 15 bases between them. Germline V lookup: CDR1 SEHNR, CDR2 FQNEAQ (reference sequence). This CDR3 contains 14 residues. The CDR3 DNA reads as TGTGCCAGCAGCCCACAGGGCCGGGTATACGAGCAGTACTTC. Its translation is CASSPQGRVYEQYF.

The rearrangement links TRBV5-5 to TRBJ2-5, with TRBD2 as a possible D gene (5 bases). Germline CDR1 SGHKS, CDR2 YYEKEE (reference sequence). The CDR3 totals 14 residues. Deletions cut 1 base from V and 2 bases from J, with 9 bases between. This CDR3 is CASSLHLAQETQYF. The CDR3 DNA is TGTGCCAGCAGCTTGCATCTAGCTCAAGAGACCCAGTACTTC. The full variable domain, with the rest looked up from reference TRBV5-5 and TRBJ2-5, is DAGVTQSPTHLIKTRGQQVTLRCSPISGHKSVSWYQQVLGQGPQFIFQYYEKEERGRGNFPDRFSARQFPNYSSELNVNALLLGDSALYLCASSLHLAQETQYFGPGTRLLVL.

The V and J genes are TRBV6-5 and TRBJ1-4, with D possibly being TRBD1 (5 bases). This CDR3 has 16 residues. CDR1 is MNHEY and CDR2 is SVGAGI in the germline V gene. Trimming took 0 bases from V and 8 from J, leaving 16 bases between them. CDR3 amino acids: CASSYSILGGREKLFF. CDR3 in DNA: TGTGCCAGCAGTTACTCGATTTTGGGGGGTAGGGAAAAACTGTTTTTT.

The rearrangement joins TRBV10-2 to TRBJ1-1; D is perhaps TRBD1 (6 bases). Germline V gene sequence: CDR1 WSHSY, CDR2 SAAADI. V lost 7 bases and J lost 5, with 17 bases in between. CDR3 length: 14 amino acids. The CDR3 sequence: CASNPTGMGTEAFF. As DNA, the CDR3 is TGCGCCAGCAACCCGACAGGTATGGGGACTGAAGCTTTCTTT.